A selection of T cell receptor beta chains follows, all from one sample in a study of T cell responses to AZD1222 COVID-19 vaccine. Libraries were prepared by immunoSEQ multiplex PCR; TCRdb keeps only in-frame clonotypes and omits some of them. This sample has 150,000 to 200,000 clones, with 87% found just once. Sequences were derived from peripheral blood, sampled on day 0 of MenACWY control vaccination. All receptors come from an adult in good health. Both conserved end residues are part of each CDR3.

V gene,J gene,CDR3 protein
TRBV6-2/TRBV6-3,TRBJ1-1,CASSYSSRDRARNTEAFF
TRBV21-1,TRBJ1-5,CASSRNFWGSNQPQHF
TRBV5-1,TRBJ1-5,CASSLGSGDNQPQHF
TRBV7-3,TRBJ2-1,CASSLNNEQFF
TRBV3-1/TRBV3-2,TRBJ1-5,CASSQGSTGGQPQHF
TRBV5-4,TRBJ1-1,CASSLSTYTEAFF
TRBV29-1,TRBJ1-2,CSVRFNYGYTF
TRBV5-5,TRBJ2-3,CASSPTPYTDTQYF
TRBV11-2,TRBJ1-3,CASSPMAGQTIYF
TRBV7-8,TRBJ2-1,CASSLFPDSSYNEQFF
TRBV28,TRBJ1-3,CASSYRQGSPFYSGNTIYF
TRBV2,TRBJ2-1,CASSEGQGYNEQFF
TRBV13,TRBJ2-7,CASRWTGMYEQYF
TRBV7-6,TRBJ1-2,CASSSVGASGYGYTF
TRBV19,TRBJ1-1,CASRKAPLGNTEAFF
TRBV12-3/TRBV12-4,TRBJ2-7,CASSSSTPYEQYF
TRBV9,TRBJ1-4,CASSVGGGNEKLFF
TRBV9,TRBJ2-2,CASSPRDRDRVWYTGELFF
TRBV9,TRBJ1-3,CASSRTGISGNTIYF
TRBV15,TRBJ1-2,CATSSRLLGYTF
TRBV9,TRBJ2-7,CASSPREGYEQYF
TRBV7-2,TRBJ1-3,CASSATGPGNTIYF
TRBV19,TRBJ2-5,CASSILGRGEETQYF
TRBV5-1,TRBJ1-5,CASSLGSGGINQPQHF
TRBV21-1,TRBJ2-6,CASSPPGWRSSGANVLTF
TRBV7-2,TRBJ2-3,CASSPRRTTDTQYF
TRBV2,TRBJ1-2,CASSGRDRGYGYTF